This TCR beta chain appears in the sequencing data of a study of blood T cell repertoires in COVID-19 (dated by TCRdb to about 2020). With regard to the full study: Samples from collaborators originated in the United States, Italy and Spain and spanned both the acute and convalescent phases of COVID-19. Where available, HLA class I and class II types were taken from metadata supplied by the sample provider and were not determined by assay-based typing. The dataset comprised deeply sampled blood TCRbeta repertoires from subjects exposed to, actively infected with, or recovered from COVID-19. The material from the prospective study consisted of cDNA or gDNA derived from T cells, B-cell-depleted T cells, or PBMCs. The repertoires were released in a freely available public database intended as a resource for research on the immune response to SARS-CoV-2. The samples were drawn from the first 160 participants of the ongoing ImmuneRACE study and from 1,254 subjects provided by 6 global collaborators. Nearly every sample came with metadata listing a de-identified subject ID, COVID-19 status, age in years and sex. What the research found in general, with its limitations: How much clinical and demographic metadata was included differed by source and by participant, and the metadata was provided uncurated.

The CDR3 runs 13 residues from the cysteine to the phenylalanine. The DNA shown is the 39-base CDR3, in frame from base 1. V loses 6 bases of germline sequence and J loses 1 base, and the interval between the two ends is 9 bases. CDR1 and CDR2, per the germline V gene, are MNHEY and SVGAGI. At one collaborating source in Seattle, patients were enrolled during active infection and were followed longitudinally through the course of disease. Whole blood was collected in K2EDTA tubes by collaborating institutions according to the institutions' own protocols. Collaborator samples were shipped for TCRbeta analysis as frozen whole blood, isolated PBMCs, or DNA extracted from either sample type. The immunoSEQ Assay, a bias-controlled multiplex PCR, was used to amplify TCRbeta CDR3 regions from genomic DNA. For the original study's pipeline: The number of nucleated cells in each sample was estimated by amplification of reference gene primers within the assay. Sequence reads were collapsed and filtered to measure the absolute abundance of every unique TCRbeta CDR3 rearrangement. Productive Simpson clonality was computed per sample as the square root of Simpson's diversity index over productive rearrangements. What TCRdb holds here is the immuneACCESS table cut down to in-frame rearrangements. Part of the clones is not present; checked against another copy, under half of the missing clones reflect an unresolved V gene, and the others are unexplained. V, J and clone size reflect that table, while D and trimming were determined from the DNA. The sample includes approximately 280,000 clones, with 80% to 95% observed a single time. The ten largest make up approximately 6.8% of the sample.

In its sample, this clone was seen once. The target of this receptor is not known. Base quality data are lacking; no much larger clone is found one base away. The chain couples TRBV6-5 to TRBJ1-1, with an unclear D gene assignment. Sample: peripheral blood. This TCR derives from a woman aged 25 to 39 with COVID-19, enrolled during active disease. The nucleotide sequence is TGTGCCAGCAGCAGGTCGGCGAACACTGAAGCTTTCTTT. Its protein reads: CASSRSANTEAFF.